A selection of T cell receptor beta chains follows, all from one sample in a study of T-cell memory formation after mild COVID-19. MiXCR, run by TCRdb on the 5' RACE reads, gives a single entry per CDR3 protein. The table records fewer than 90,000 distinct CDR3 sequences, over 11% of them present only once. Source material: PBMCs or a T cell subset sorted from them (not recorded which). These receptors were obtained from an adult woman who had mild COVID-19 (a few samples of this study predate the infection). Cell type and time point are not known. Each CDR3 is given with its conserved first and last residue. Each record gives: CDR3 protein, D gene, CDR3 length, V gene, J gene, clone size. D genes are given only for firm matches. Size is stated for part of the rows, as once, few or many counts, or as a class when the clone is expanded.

CASGWGFTAQETQYF,NA,15,TRBV11-2,TRBJ2-5,few
CASSWGQGMAEAFF,TRBD1,14,TRBV5-1,TRBJ1-1,NA
CASSWAGREPSYEQYF,NA,16,TRBV7-2,TRBJ2-7,few
CASSFPWDGYTF,NA,12,TRBV7-3,TRBJ1-2,NA
CAIGHLNTEAFF,NA,12,TRBV10-3,TRBJ1-1,NA
CSARNGGEGSPLHF,NA,14,TRBV20-1,TRBJ1-6,few
CASSQVMGQELYEQYF,TRBD1,16,TRBV4-3,TRBJ2-7,few
CSGFNGGAGGYTF,NA,13,TRBV29-1,TRBJ1-2,NA
CASSSTGGAFGVSF,TRBD1,14,TRBV7-6,TRBJ2-1,NA
CASSLGGVAYEQYF,NA,14,TRBV7-6,TRBJ2-7,many
CASSSSGGALEQFF,TRBD2,14,TRBV12-3/TRBV12-4,TRBJ2-1,NA
CASATGGVNNEQFF,NA,14,TRBV18,TRBJ2-1,NA
CASSYEGQVPEQYF,TRBD1,14,TRBV6-6,TRBJ2-7,few
CASSVNLAGGRSSTDTQYF,TRBD2,19,TRBV9,TRBJ2-3,many
CASSQDRVESGSGYEQFF,TRBD2,18,TRBV4-2,TRBJ2-1,NA
CASAQGSSYNEQFF,NA,14,TRBV4-3,TRBJ2-1,many
CASSQVAGGASDTQYF,TRBD2,16,TRBV4-1,TRBJ2-3,NA
CASSYRAVRSYNEQFF,NA,16,TRBV27,TRBJ2-1,NA
CATESRDYKNIQYF,TRBD2,14,TRBV24-1,TRBJ2-4,few
CASSEGGLGEDEQFF,TRBD2,15,TRBV6-1,TRBJ2-1,few
CASNPTGAGEQFF,NA,13,TRBV6-4,TRBJ2-1,few
CASSFGLAGALGDTQYF,TRBD2,17,TRBV7-3,TRBJ2-3,many
CASSAHQRDRAIGYTF,TRBD1,16,TRBV9,TRBJ1-2,NA
CASSDRLGVDTGELFF,NA,16,TRBV9,TRBJ2-2,few
CATSRAISTDTQYF,NA,14,TRBV15,TRBJ2-3,few
CSVVKRGVYEQYF,TRBD2,13,TRBV29-1,TRBJ2-7,NA
CASSQVLKREIHNEQFF,TRBD2,17,TRBV4-2,TRBJ2-1,few
CSVQTLYGYTF,NA,11,TRBV29-1,TRBJ1-2,NA
CASSQEYSGTYEQYF,NA,15,TRBV4-3,TRBJ2-7,many
CASSQGGIPGAYGYTF,NA,16,TRBV4-2,TRBJ1-2,NA
CASSLSASGSNEQYF,NA,15,TRBV27,TRBJ2-7,few
CASSQDRAGGIGNQPQHF,NA,18,TRBV4-1,TRBJ1-5,NA
CASSHLQGASYEQYF,TRBD1,15,TRBV14,TRBJ2-7,NA
CASSPQGYSNQPQHF,TRBD1,15,TRBV5-1,TRBJ1-5,NA
CASSRTGWGTEAFF,TRBD1,14,TRBV7-3,TRBJ1-1,NA
CASSQPSRSEQFF,NA,13,TRBV14,TRBJ2-1,NA
CATSGNGVHEQFF,NA,13,TRBV24-1,TRBJ2-1,few
CASSGQGAFRSTDTQYF,TRBD1,17,TRBV6-1,TRBJ2-3,NA
CASSLRGTTYEQYF,NA,14,TRBV12-3/TRBV12-4,TRBJ2-7,NA
CASSLVIYNEQFF,NA,13,TRBV7-8,TRBJ2-1,few
CATVGGVAGTGETQYF,TRBD2,16,TRBV10-3,TRBJ2-5,medium-sized
CAISEEGRGAYNEQFF,NA,16,TRBV10-3,TRBJ2-1,many
CASSGLVEEETQYF,TRBD2,14,TRBV5-1,TRBJ2-5,few
CATEDRHTGDTQYF,NA,14,TRBV24-1,TRBJ2-3,few
CASSPRLPGAGLVYEQYF,TRBD2,18,TRBV4-2,TRBJ2-7,NA
CASPISSRAVANTGELFF,NA,18,TRBV7-9,TRBJ2-2,few
CASTLSGRFANEQFF,TRBD2,15,TRBV28,TRBJ2-1,NA
CASSGTPEAFF,NA,11,TRBV7-9,TRBJ1-1,NA
CASSPSTEAFF,NA,11,TRBV7-9,TRBJ1-1,NA
CASSTQGLVEAFF,NA,13,TRBV27,TRBJ1-1,NA
CASSPTSGGRQETQYF,TRBD2,16,TRBV12-3/TRBV12-4,TRBJ2-5,few
CASTSGTAIYEQYF,TRBD1,14,TRBV7-8,TRBJ2-7,NA
CASRFSSYGYTF,NA,12,TRBV12-3/TRBV12-4,TRBJ1-2,NA
CASSESIGTEAYNEQFF,TRBD1,17,TRBV5-1,TRBJ2-1,many
CASSLGSVTEAFF,NA,13,TRBV7-6,TRBJ1-1,once